The entry below gives a single TCR beta chain sequence along with its context. This clonotype was picked up many times. Its antigen is still unknown. No qualities accompany the bases; no much larger clone lies one base away. The run used an Illumina HiSeq 2500. TCR beta libraries were prepared by quantitative 5'-RACE with molecular barcodes. Concerning the study's data processing: A new computational method, built on a probabilistic model of VDJ rearrangement, was used to identify disease-linked TCR variants. Starting from the raw public reads, TCRdb applied fastp trimming at Q25, assembled clones with MiXCR and retained in-frame beta chains. All rows with the same CDR3 protein become a single entry with the most common DNA and genes. TCRdb's processing, not the authors' own work, is the source of the V and J calls. The sample table lists hundreds of thousands of distinct CDR3 sequences, approximately 9% of them with a count of one. The leading ten clones occupy approximately 6.2% of the sample.

This sample stems from a study of CD8 T cells in ankylosing spondylitis (dated by TCRdb to the late 2010s). Regarding the study in general: To find TCR variants linked to disease, the study profiled T cell receptor beta repertoires in ankylosing spondylitis patients and healthy donors. The full study cohort was made up of about 25 ankylosing spondylitis patients and over 90 healthy donors. Peripheral blood samples were taken, and synovial fluid was additionally collected from ankylosing spondylitis patients. Here is what the overall study found, with its caveats: The disease-linked clones were reported to be significantly enriched in matched synovial fluid samples from ankylosing spondylitis patients. In peripheral blood, the disease-linked clones were found at relatively low frequencies and had a CD8+ phenotype. Blood from ankylosing spondylitis patients appeared to be characterized by a TCR beta motif composed of roughly eight highly homologous amino acid variants. Some motif variants had previously been reported in the synovial fluid and blood of reactive arthritis patients, which suggests shared mechanisms of disease initiation.

Per the germline V gene, LGHNA is the CDR1 and YSLEER is the CDR2. Inclusive of the bounding cysteine and phenylalanine, the CDR3 is 15 residues long. Of all the DNA, just the CDR3 is kept, 45 bases in frame from base 1. V sheds 0 bases and J sheds 8 bases, leaving 16 bases between their ends. The source is a male donor with ankylosing spondylitis or in good health (not recorded which). Rearrangement joined TRBV4-3 to TRBJ1-2; the D region possibly corresponds to TRBD1 (5 bases align). Sequencing was carried out using blood, either unsorted or a sorted T cell fraction (not recorded which). The nucleotides are TGCGCCAGCAGCCAAGATCGCAGGGTTATATCAGGCTACACCTTC. This encodes CASSQDRRVISGYTF.